This TCR beta chain is drawn from a study of cytomegalovirus exposure and HLA in healthy donors. CDR3 length equals 16 residues. Germline loops: CDR1 SQVTM, CDR2 ANQGSEA. Trimming took off 5 bases at V and 1 base at J, with 17 bases between the two ends. The PCR was carried out with 60 Vbeta primers and 13 Jbeta primers. Some clones are missing from TCRdb's copy, which holds only in-frame ones; the method was immunoSEQ multiplex PCR. Of about 140,000 clones detected, around three quarters appear once; the ten largest clones hold approximately 4.3%. This receptor was identified in a young man in good health. Material for sequencing was PBMCs. This rearrangement joins TRBV29-1 to TRBJ2-2; the D is unclear. The CDR3 is CSVRERHEQNTGELFF. CDR3 in DNA: TGCAGCGTTCGCGAAAGACACGAACAGAACACCGGGGAGCTGTTTTTT.